This entry is about one TCR beta chain. Its target is unknown. Genomic DNA acted as the template from which TCR beta VDJ combination and CDR3 sequence profiling were carried out. One entry per CDR3 protein, called by TCRdb with MiXCR from the reads. The sample shows 200,000 to 250,000 distinct CDR3 sequences, almost 35% of them seen only once. This entry is derived from a study of CD8+CD57+ T cells in acquired aplastic anemia. Study context: The study obtained an average of 3.2 ug of DNA from sorted CD4+ and CD8+ cells. Among healthy donors, CD4+ cells averaged about 10 million reads. General observations from the study: CD8+ Simpson's diversity showed no significant patient-control difference. Researchers report that around 30 CD8+ CDR3 sequences appeared in both patients and controls.

With 6 bases removed from V and 1 base from J, the gap between germline ends came to 21 bases. The length of the CDR3 is 18 residues. Germline CDR1 and CDR2: WNHNN and SYGVQD (reference sequence). Sequencing used sorted CD4+, CD8+, or CD8+CD57+ T cells (not recorded which) from PBMCs. The TCR originated in a human donor in good health, serving as a control. The chain recombines TRBV10-1 with TRBJ2-2; D is possibly TRBD1 (6 bases). CDR3 DNA: TGCGCCAGCAGCTTGATAGGTGTCAGGGGCGGGAACACCGGGGAGCTGTTTTTT. Translating it yields CASSLIGVRGGNTGELFF.